This TCR beta chain was sequenced in a study of cytomegalovirus exposure and HLA in healthy donors. 60 Vbeta and 13 Jbeta primers were used in PCR. Sequencing was performed with immunoSEQ multiplex PCR; in TCRdb, only in-frame clones are kept and a portion is missing. The data hold approximately 97,000 clones, with roughly two thirds observed a single time. The V end lost 0 bases, the J end lost 6 bases, and 15 bases lay between the germline ends. The CDR3 has 15 amino acids. Germline-derived CDR1 and CDR2 are SGHTA and FQGNSA. The sequenced material came from PBMCs. The receptor was isolated from a middle-aged man in good health and CMV-seronegative. The rearrangement joins TRBV7-2 to TRBJ2-7; D not resolved. In DNA, the CDR3 is TGTGCCAGCAGCTTAGCCCTTCCCTTGGGCGCCGAGCAGTACTTC. Its translation is CASSLALPLGAEQYF.